What follows are 18 T cell receptor beta chains derived from one specimen sequenced in a study of cytotoxic CD8 clonotypes in ibrutinib-treated CLL. Assay: immunoSEQ multiplex PCR; the TCRdb copy retains only in-frame clones and omits some. The sample yields over 20,000 clones, around 72% seen once. This material consisted of PBMCs, taken before ibrutinib treatment. The receptors shown here come from a human donor with chronic lymphocytic leukemia.

The CDR3 here is CAWRRRDSFYEQYF. The DNA for the CDR3 is TGTGCCTGGAGGCGTAGGGACTCCTTCTACGAGCAGTACTTC. The chain uses TRBV30 and TRBJ2-7; D is perhaps TRBD2 (6 bases). The CDR3 has 14 amino acids. Trimming left V 3 bases short and J 3 bases short, with 15 bases between. CDR1 is GTSNPN, CDR2 SVGIG, per germline (reference sequence).

The chain employs TRBV7-9 and TRBJ1-3, with a tentative D call TRBD1 (5 bases). The length of the CDR3 is 16 residues. V was cut by 5 bases and J by 1 base, with 15 bases left in between. Germline-derived CDR1 and CDR2 are SEHNR and FQNEAQ (reference sequence). This CDR3 is CASSPLGDGSGNTIYF. As DNA, the CDR3 is TGTGCCAGCAGCCCCCTGGGGGATGGGTCTGGAAACACCATATATTTT.

By its share, this clone is medium-sized. The V gene is TRBV4-2, the J gene TRBJ2-3; 9 positions match TRBD2. After removal of 3 bases from V and 6 bases from J, the junction contained 7 bases not matched to a gene. Germline assignment: CDR1 LGHNA and CDR2 YNFKEQ. The CDR3 covers 15 residues. The CDR3 region has the DNA TGTGCCAGCAGCCAGCCCGGGACTAGCAGCGATACGCAGTATTTT. Its translation is CASSQPGTSSDTQYF.

V is TRBV29-1 and J is TRBJ1-1; no clear D gene. Germline V gene data show CDR1 as SQVTM and CDR2 as ANQGSEA. Trimming removed 7 bases from V and 10 bases from J, with 19 bases in between. This CDR3 comprises 12 residues. The CDR3 bases are TGCAGCGAGCAGCGGAAAGGGAGAGGAGCTTTCTTT. The encoded protein is CSEQRKGRGAFF.

This chain joins TRBV2 and TRBJ1-5, with D unclear. Trimming left V 7 bases short and J 0 bases short, with 13 bases between. CDR3 length equals 15 residues. Germline CDR1 reads SNHLY; CDR2 reads FYNNEI. CDR3 DNA: TGTGCCAGCAAGTCGGCGGTTTATAGCAATCAGCCCCAGCATTTT. Its protein product is CASKSAVYSNQPQHF.

The rearrangement joins TRBV5-1 to TRBJ1-1; D is uncertain. Trimming pared 3 bases from V and 1 base from J, leaving 10 bases between. Germline-derived CDR1 and CDR2 are SGHRS and YFSETQ. The CDR3 length is 14 residues. The CDR3 protein is CASSSFDKNTEAFF. The CDR3 DNA is TGCGCCAGCAGCTCCTTTGACAAGAACACTGAAGCTTTCTTT.

The chain joins TRBV7-2 to TRBJ2-7; D is undetermined. Germline V gene sequence: CDR1 SGHTA, CDR2 FQGNSA. The CDR3 contains 11 residues. V lost 5 bases and J 3 bases, leaving 5 bases between the germline ends. CDR3 sequence reads: CASSPSYEQYF. CDR3 DNA sequence: TGTGCCAGCAGCCCGAGCTACGAGCAGTACTTC.

Only a few counts were recorded for this clone. The chain has TRBV30 and TRBJ1-3, with D possibly matching TRBD1 (5 bases). This CDR3 region has 14 residues. Deletions cut 7 bases from V and 6 bases from J, with 19 bases between. CDR1 is GTSNPN and CDR2 is SVGIG in the germline V gene (reference sequence). Here the CDR3 reads CAFKSRGSVNTIYF. The CDR3 DNA is TGTGCCTTCAAGTCCCGGGGCAGCGTAAACACCATATATTTT.

As to this clone: Other nucleotide sequences from this sample produce the same CDR3. The gene calls are TRBV2 and TRBJ1-2; the D is unclear. This CDR3 region has 13 residues. Germline V gene sequence: CDR1 SNHLY, CDR2 FYNNEI. With 3 bases removed from V and 2 bases from J, the gap between germline ends came to 7 bases. The CDR3 nucleotides read TGTGCCAGCAGTGAGCACAAGAACTATGGCTACACCTTC. The encoded protein is CASSEHKNYGYTF.

CDR3 amino acids: CSAGEGSGKNIQYF. The DNA of the CDR3 is TGCAGCGCCGGAGAGGGGTCGGGCAAAAACATTCAGTACTTC. The chain employs TRBV29-1 and TRBJ2-4, with D perhaps being TRBD1 or TRBD2 (5 bases each). The length of the CDR3 is 14 residues. V was trimmed by 7 bases and J by 3 bases, leaving 16 bases between them. The germline CDR1 and CDR2 sequences are SQVTM and ANQGSEA.

The gene calls are TRBV10-2 and TRBJ1-3; TRBD1 agrees at 7 bases. The CDR3 spans 14 residues. V lost 10 bases, J lost 4 bases, and 10 bases stayed unmatched. CDR1 and CDR2 (germline): WSHSY, SAAADI. CDR3 sequence (DNA): TGCGCCACCGGAGACAGGGAGAGGGGAAACACCATATATTTT. This encodes CATGDRERGNTIYF.

This clone has more than one count but fewer than ten. This chain uses TRBV7-2 with TRBJ2-7; 8 nucleotides line up with TRBD2. The CDR3 consists of 16 residues. Germline lookup yields CDR1 SGHTA and CDR2 FQGNSA. J was trimmed by 1 base and V by 8 bases; bases with no gene match: 13. The CDR3 reads CASGVTSGSYSYEQYF. The CDR3 nucleotides are TGTGCCAGCGGCGTCACGAGCGGGAGTTATTCCTACGAGCAGTACTTC.

The chain combines TRBV27 with TRBJ1-2; 7 nucleotides match TRBD1. Looked up from germline, CDR1 is MNHEY and CDR2 is SMNVEV (reference sequence). The V and J ends lost 3 bases and 5 bases, in that order; junction bases with no gene match: 9. The CDR3 runs 15 residues. The CDR3 DNA reads TGTGCCAGCAGTTTTATCGAGGGGGCTAGGTATGGCTACACCTTC. Translation: CASSFIEGARYGYTF.

The chain has TRBV11-3 and TRBJ2-2; a possible D gene is TRBD2 (5 bases). The CDR3 spans 16 residues. Germline CDR1 SGHNT, CDR2 YENEEA. With 5 bases removed from V and 1 base from J, the gap between germline ends came to 14 bases. CDR3 region: CASSPRGSRNTGELFF. CDR3 DNA: TGTGCCAGCAGCCCCCGGGGTAGCCGGAACACCGGGGAGCTGTTTTTT.

J is TRBJ2-7 and V is TRBV7-2, with 8 bases aligning to TRBD1. Germline-derived CDR1 and CDR2 are SGHTA and FQGNSA. The V gene end was trimmed by 6 bases and the J gene end by 2 bases; junction bases not matched to a gene: 3. This CDR3 region has 13 residues. CDR3 DNA: TGTGCCAGCAGACCAGGGGGCCCCTACGAGCAGTACTTC. Encoded protein: CASRPGGPYEQYF.

This sequence joins TRBV5-1 and TRBJ1-2; no definite D call. Trimming left V 1 base short and J 2 bases short, with 12 bases between. Germline values: CDR1 SGHRS, CDR2 YFSETQ. This CDR3 contains 15 residues. The CDR3 sequence: CASSLRSVANYGYTF. CDR3 coding DNA: TGCGCCAGCAGCTTGAGGTCAGTAGCGAACTATGGCTACACCTTC.

V is TRBV30 and J is TRBJ1-4; D is uncertain. This CDR3 contains 11 residues. The V end was cut by 2 bases, the J end by 10 bases, with 8 bases between. From germline, CDR1 is GTSNPN and CDR2 SVGIG (reference sequence). CDR3 sequence (DNA): TGTGCCTGGAGTATTCGGCCAAAACTGTTTTTT. This encodes CAWSIRPKLFF.

The chain couples TRBV7-2 to TRBJ1-5, with 9 positions matching TRBD1. V was pared by 5 bases and J by 7 bases, with 9 bases of the junction left unmatched. The CDR3 is made up of 15 amino acids. CDR1 and CDR2 from the germline V gene are SGHTA and FQGNSA. The CDR3: CASSQQQGAGQPQHF. The CDR3 nucleotides read TGTGCCAGCAGCCAACAACAGGGGGCAGGGCAGCCCCAGCATTTT.